The clone carrying this T cell receptor beta chain was recorded many times. Its cognate antigen is unknown. The data belong to a study of early stage breast cancer tumors. Study as a whole: Invasive lobular carcinomas made up about 30% of the 12 ER+/PR+/HER2- tumors. Study findings and constraints: Enriched TCRB sequences shared across patients were mostly commonly generated sequences. Tumor and normal breast were distinguished via blood comparison in most of the 16 patients. Tumors had approximately 2.6-fold higher T cell density and higher clonality than adjacent normal breast tissue.

Profiled with immunoSEQ multiplex PCR; TCRdb holds only in-frame clones, not every one. The table records roughly 30,000 clones, roughly 55% of them present only once. With 1 base removed from V and 0 bases from J, the gap between germline ends came to 9 bases. The CDR3 consists of 16 residues. Germline lookup yields CDR1 SGHDN and CDR2 FVKESK. Sequencing input: breast tumor tissue. The clonotype originates from a person aged 50-59 years with breast cancer. J is TRBJ2-2 and V is TRBV14; D may be TRBD1 or TRBD2 (5 bases each). This CDR3 reads CASSQVKGPNTGELFF. CDR3 DNA: TGTGCCAGCAGCCAAGTAAAGGGACCGAACACCGGGGAGCTGTTTTTT.